This T cell receptor beta chain is from a study of blood T cell repertoires in COVID-19 (dated by TCRdb to about 2020). General notes on the study: Samples covering the acute and convalescent phases of COVID-19 were provided by collaborators in the United States, Italy and Spain. The prospective study material was composed of cDNA or gDNA derived from T cells, B-cell-depleted T cells, or PBMCs. Sample metadata almost always included a de-identified subject ID, COVID-19 status, age in years and sex. Where available, HLA class I and class II types were obtained from metadata supplied by the sample provider rather than from assay-based typing. The repertoires were released in a freely available public database intended as a resource for research on the immune response to SARS-CoV-2. Deeply sampled blood TCRbeta repertoires from subjects exposed to, actively infected with, or recovered from COVID-19 were included in the dataset. Samples were obtained from the ongoing ImmuneRACE study (first 160 participants) and from some 1,200 subjects provided by 6 global collaborators. Summary of the overall study and its limitations: The quantity of clinical and demographic metadata differed by source and by participant and was supplied without curation.

TCRbeta CDR3 regions were amplified from genomic DNA by means of the immunoSEQ Assay, a bias-controlled multiplex PCR. Regarding the original processing steps: Within the assay, amplification of reference gene primers was used to estimate how many nucleated cells each sample contained. To quantify the absolute abundance of each unique TCRbeta CDR3 rearrangement, sequence reads were collapsed and filtered. For each sample, productive Simpson clonality was calculated as the square root of Simpson's diversity index across productive rearrangements. TCRdb mirrors the immuneACCESS table, restricted to in-frame sequences. Some clones are absent from its copies; in checked studies, under half trace to an unresolved V gene, and the reason for the others is unknown. D and trimming come from the DNA, and the V and J calls and clone size come from that table. This sample has about 380,000 clones in its table, and roughly 90% of those were observed once. Clones ranked in the top ten supply 1% to 1.5% of the sample.

V has 4 bases trimmed and J has 0 bases trimmed; junction bases matching no gene number 6. Its CDR3 holds 16 amino acids, cysteine through phenylalanine. The only DNA kept is the CDR3, 48 bases in frame from the first base. CDR1 and CDR2 are read off the germline V gene as MDHEN and SYDVKM. Each collaborating institution followed its own protocols to collect whole blood in K2EDTA tubes. For TCRbeta analysis, collaborators shipped samples as frozen whole blood, isolated PBMCs, or DNA extracted from either of those sample types. Details on this clone: Its cognate antigen has yet to be identified. No qualities accompany the bases; no much larger clone lies one base away.

Sequenced sample: peripheral blood. The chain uses TRBV28 and TRBJ2-1, and TRBD1 aligns with 7 junction nucleotides. The receptor was derived from a man in his forties with acute or convalescent COVID-19. The CDR3 in this case is CASSSGQWSSYNEQFF. The bases read TGTGCCAGCAGTTCGGGACAGTGGAGCTCCTACAATGAGCAGTTCTTC.